The 15 T cell receptor beta chains below come from one sample, sequenced in a study of vaccination effects on CD4 cells after COVID-19. Ahead of sequencing, the ViraFEST assay grew antigen-specific CD4+ T cells using viral peptide pools. Subsequent to less than twelve days of culture, CD4+ T cells were isolated. A positive SARS-CoV-2 PCR test fell between March and December 2020. Profiled with immunoSEQ multiplex PCR; TCRdb holds only in-frame clones, not every one. The sample shows 30,000 to 35,000 clones, 70% to 85% of them seen only once. The antigens these receptors bind are not known. This sample comprised CD4+ T cells from PBMCs cultured with a peptide pool, obtained before COVID-19 vaccination. The source is a human donor who had a prior SARS-CoV-2 infection.

The J gene is TRBJ1-1, the V gene TRBV11-2; D not resolved. Trimming removed 2 bases from V and 2 bases from J, with 12 bases in between. The CDR3 sequence is 15 residues long. CDR1 is SGHAT and CDR2 is FQNNGV in the germline V gene. The CDR3 DNA reads TGTGCCAGCAGCTTATTTGGAGAGAAAAACACTGAAGCTTTCTTT. Translation gives CASSLFGEKNTEAFF.

The chain carries TRBV7-2 and TRBJ1-4, with D tentatively TRBD1 (6 bases). V lost 1 base and J lost 6, with 9 bases in between. The CDR3 is 14 residues long. Germline CDR1 reads SGHTA; CDR2 reads FQGNSA. CDR3 amino acids: CASSLEGQHEKLFF. In DNA form, the CDR3 reads TGTGCCAGCAGCTTAGAGGGACAACATGAAAAACTGTTTTTT. Based on the CDR3 plus reference TRBV7-2 and TRBJ1-4, the full variable domain is GAGVSQSPSNKVTEKGKDVELRCDPISGHTALYWYRQSLGQGLEFLIYFQGNSAPDKSGLPSDRFSAERTGGSVSTLTIQRTQQEDSAVYLCASSLEGQHEKLFFGSGTQLSVL.

The rearrangement joins TRBV7-9 to TRBJ1-1; maybe TRBD1 (5 bases). V dropped 5 bases and J dropped 3 bases, with 19 bases sitting between them. The CDR3 spans 16 residues. Germline V lookup: CDR1 SEHNR, CDR2 FQNEAQ (reference sequence). The CDR3 loop is CASSPVRTRDDTEAFF. The CDR3 DNA sequence: TGTGCCAGCAGCCCCGTCCGGACAAGGGACGACACTGAAGCTTTCTTT.

The V gene is TRBV6-5, the J gene TRBJ1-6, with D possibly TRBD1 on 6 matching bases. The CDR3 contains 14 residues. The V gene's germline CDR1 is MNHEY and CDR2 SVGAGI. Trimming shortened V by 6 bases and J by 4 bases, and 10 bases separated the two germline ends. The CDR3 loop reads CASSRTAYNSPLHF. CDR3 DNA sequence: TGTGCCAGCAGCCGGACAGCATATAATTCACCCCTCCACTTT.

The chain has TRBV19 and TRBJ2-1, with D possibly matching TRBD2 (6 bases). From germline, CDR1 is LNHDA and CDR2 SQIVND (reference sequence). This CDR3 region has 16 residues. The V end lost 6 bases, the J end lost 0 bases, and 15 bases lay between the germline ends. This CDR3 reads CASRTVGGSSYNEQFF. In DNA form, the CDR3 reads TGTGCCAGTAGAACCGTTGGGGGGAGCTCCTACAATGAGCAGTTCTTC. Together with reference TRBV19 and TRBJ2-1, the CDR3 gives the full variable domain: DGGITQSPKYLFRKEGQNVTLSCEQNLNHDAMYWYRQDPGQGLRLIYYSQIVNDFQKGDIAEGYSVSREKKESFPLTVTSAQKNPTAFYLCASRTVGGSSYNEQFFGPGTRLTVL.

The V gene is TRBV5-1, the J gene TRBJ2-1; D possibly corresponds to TRBD1 (6 bases). Germline CDR1 SGHRS, CDR2 YFSETQ. The CDR3 contains 15 residues. V was cut by 1 base and J by 5 bases, with 13 bases left in between. The CDR3 nucleotides read TGCGCCAGCAGCTTGTTGATTCAGGGGAACAATGAGCAGTTCTTC. Its translation: CASSLLIQGNNEQFF.

The chain employs TRBV6-5 and TRBJ1-3; no clear D gene. V was clipped by 0 bases and J by 5 bases, with 14 bases between them. The CDR3 sequence is 16 residues long. Germline V gene sequence: CDR1 MNHEY, CDR2 SVGAGI. DNA for the CDR3: TGTGCCAGCAGTTACTCGTCGGACCCCGGCAGAAACACCATATATTTT. Translating gives CASSYSSDPGRNTIYF.

This clone appeared a few times. The V call is TRBV7-6, the J call TRBJ1-4, with TRBD1 matching 10 bases. The CDR3 totals 15 residues. V lost 5 bases, J lost 7 bases, and 7 bases stayed unmatched. Per the germline V gene, CDR1 is SGHVS and CDR2 is FNYEAQ. The CDR3 loop reads CASSRGGTGVEKLFF. The CDR3 DNA is TGTGCCAGCAGCCGTGGGGGGACAGGGGTTGAAAAACTGTTTTTT.

This clone was seen a few times. The chain recombines TRBV24-1 with TRBJ2-1; D is uncertain. The V end was cut by 0 bases, the J end by 7 bases, with 9 bases between. The CDR3 consists of 14 residues. Germline CDR1 KGHDR, CDR2 SFDVKD. The CDR3 sequence: CATSDLLRNNEQFF. CDR3 coding DNA: TGTGCCACCAGTGATTTGTTAAGGAATAATGAGCAGTTCTTC.

The sample holds a few counts of this clone. This rearrangement joins TRBV6-2 or TRBV6-3 to TRBJ2-2; 11 bases agree with TRBD2. With V trimmed by 6 bases and J by 2 bases, 8 bases remained unmatched. The CDR3 extends over 17 amino acids. Germline V lookup: CDR1 MNHEY, CDR2 SVGEGT. For the CDR3, the DNA is TGTGCCAGCAGCCCTAGACTAGCGGGGATAAACACCGGGGAGCTGTTTTTT. The encoded protein is CASSPRLAGINTGELFF.

The V call is TRBV2, the J call TRBJ2-5; D ambiguous. The CDR3 runs 14 residues. Germline loops: CDR1 SNHLY, CDR2 FYNNEI. V lost 3 bases and J 5 bases, leaving 13 bases between the germline ends. The CDR3, as DNA: TGTGCCAGCAGTGAGATCCCAGGATACGAGACCCAGTACTTC. Its translation is CASSEIPGYETQYF.

This clone was seen a handful of times. This sequence joins TRBV11-2 and TRBJ2-5, with D unclear. The V gene's germline CDR1 is SGHAT and CDR2 FQNNGV. Trimming stripped 3 bases from V and 2 bases from J, with 7 bases between. The CDR3 has 13 amino acids. The CDR3 nucleotides read TGTGCCAGCAGCTTTAGCCCTCAAGAGACCCAGTACTTC. Its protein is CASSFSPQETQYF.

The CDR3 protein is CASSKGTAILLAKNIQYF. For the CDR3, the DNA is TGTGCCAGCAGCAAAGGGACGGCCATTTTACTAGCCAAAAACATTCAGTACTTC. The chain recombines TRBV21-1 with TRBJ2-4. TRBV21-1 is tagged as a pseudogene. This CDR3 has 18 amino acids.

V and J are TRBV18 and TRBJ2-5; 14 bases are shared with TRBD2. The V gene's germline CDR1 is KGHSH and CDR2 LQKENI. The CDR3 contains 15 residues. The V gene end was trimmed by 3 bases and the J gene end by 5 bases; junction bases not matched to a gene: 2. The CDR3 here is CASSPGLAGAETQYF. CDR3 bases: TGTGCCAGCTCACCGGGACTAGCGGGAGCTGAGACCCAGTACTTC.

The gene calls are TRBV7-2 and TRBJ2-1, with 7 bases aligning to TRBD2. Germline CDR1 is SGHTA and CDR2 is FQGNSA. V lost 4 bases and J lost 5; bases outside the gene matches: 8. CDR3 length: 15 residues. CDR3: CASSWAASGDNEQFF. CDR3 DNA: TGTGCCAGCAGCTGGGCTGCTAGCGGAGACAATGAGCAGTTCTTC.